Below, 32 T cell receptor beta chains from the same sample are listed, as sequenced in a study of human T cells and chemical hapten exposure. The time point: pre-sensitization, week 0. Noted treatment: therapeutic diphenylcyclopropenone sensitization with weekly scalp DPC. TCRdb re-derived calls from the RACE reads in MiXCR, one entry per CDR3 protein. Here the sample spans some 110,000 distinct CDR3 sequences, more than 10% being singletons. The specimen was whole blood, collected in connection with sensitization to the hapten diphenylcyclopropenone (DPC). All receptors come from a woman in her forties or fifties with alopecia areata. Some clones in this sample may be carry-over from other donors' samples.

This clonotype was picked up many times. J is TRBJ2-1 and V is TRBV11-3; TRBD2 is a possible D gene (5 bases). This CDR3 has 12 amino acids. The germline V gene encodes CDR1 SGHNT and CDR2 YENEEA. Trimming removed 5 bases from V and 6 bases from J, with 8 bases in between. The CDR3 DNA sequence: TGTGCCAGCAGCCACCGGGGCAATGAGCAGTTCTTC. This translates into CASSHRGNEQFF.

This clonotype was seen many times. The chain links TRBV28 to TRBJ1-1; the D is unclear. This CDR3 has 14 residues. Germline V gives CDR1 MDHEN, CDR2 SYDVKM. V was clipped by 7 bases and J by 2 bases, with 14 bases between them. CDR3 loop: CASTPPRDNTEAFF. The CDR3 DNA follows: TGTGCCAGCACCCCGCCTCGGGATAACACTGAAGCTTTCTTT.

The CDR3 sequence: CSARFQGEDGYTF. In nucleotides, the CDR3 is TGCAGTGCTAGATTTCAGGGAGAGGATGGCTACACCTTC. V and J are TRBV20-1 and TRBJ1-2, with D possibly matching TRBD1 (5 bases). Trimming took off 2 bases at V and 6 bases at J, with 13 bases between the two ends. Germline V CDR1 and CDR2: DFQATT, SNEGSKA (reference sequence). The CDR3 is made up of 13 amino acids.

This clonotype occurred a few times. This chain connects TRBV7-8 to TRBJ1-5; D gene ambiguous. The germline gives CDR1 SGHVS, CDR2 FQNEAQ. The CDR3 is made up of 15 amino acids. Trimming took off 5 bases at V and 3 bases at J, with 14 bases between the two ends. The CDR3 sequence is CASSPGFSLNQPQHF. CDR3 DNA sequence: TGTGCCAGCAGCCCCGGATTCAGTCTCAATCAGCCCCAGCATTTT.

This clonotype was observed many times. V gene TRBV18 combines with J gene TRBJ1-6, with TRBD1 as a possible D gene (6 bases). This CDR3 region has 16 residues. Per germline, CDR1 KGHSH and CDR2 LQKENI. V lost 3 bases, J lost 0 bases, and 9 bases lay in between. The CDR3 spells CASSPQGSSYNSPLHF. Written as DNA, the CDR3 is TGTGCCAGCTCACCTCAGGGGAGCTCCTATAATTCACCCCTCCACTTT.

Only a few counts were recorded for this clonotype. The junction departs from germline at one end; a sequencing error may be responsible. CDR3 loop: CASSRQGWDSSNEQFF. DNA of the CDR3: TGTGCCTCCTCTAGACAGGGGTGGGACTCCTCCAATGAGCAGTTCTTC. J is TRBJ2-1 and V is TRBV3-1, with 8 positions matching TRBD1. The V gene's germline CDR1 is LGHDT and CDR2 YNNKEL (reference sequence). CDR3 length: 16 residues.

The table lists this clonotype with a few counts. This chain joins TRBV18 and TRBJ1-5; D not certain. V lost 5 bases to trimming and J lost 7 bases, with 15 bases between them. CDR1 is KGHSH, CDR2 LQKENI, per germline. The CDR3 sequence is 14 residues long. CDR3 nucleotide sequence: TGTGCCAGCTCAACGGACGAGGCCGCCCAGCCCCAGCATTTT. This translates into CASSTDEAAQPQHF.

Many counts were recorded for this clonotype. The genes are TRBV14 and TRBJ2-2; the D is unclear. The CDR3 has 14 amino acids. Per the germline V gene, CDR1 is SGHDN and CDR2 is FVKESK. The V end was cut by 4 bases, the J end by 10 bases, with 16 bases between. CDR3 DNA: TGTGCCAGCAGCCTTGCCCTTGGCCGGTTGGAGCTGTTTTTT. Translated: CASSLALGRLELFF.

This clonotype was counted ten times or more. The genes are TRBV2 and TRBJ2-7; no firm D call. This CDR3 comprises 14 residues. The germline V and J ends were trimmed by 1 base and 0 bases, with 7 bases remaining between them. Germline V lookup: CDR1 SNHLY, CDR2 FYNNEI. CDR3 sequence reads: CASSEDRTSYEQYF. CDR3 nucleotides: TGTGCCAGCAGTGAAGATCGTACCTCCTACGAGCAGTACTTC.

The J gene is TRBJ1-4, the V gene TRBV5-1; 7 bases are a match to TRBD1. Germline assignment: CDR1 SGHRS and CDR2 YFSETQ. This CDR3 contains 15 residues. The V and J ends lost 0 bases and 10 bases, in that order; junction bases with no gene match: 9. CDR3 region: CASSLEGQLTRKLFF. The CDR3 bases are TGCGCCAGCAGCTTGGAGGGACAGTTAACGAGAAAACTGTTTTTT.

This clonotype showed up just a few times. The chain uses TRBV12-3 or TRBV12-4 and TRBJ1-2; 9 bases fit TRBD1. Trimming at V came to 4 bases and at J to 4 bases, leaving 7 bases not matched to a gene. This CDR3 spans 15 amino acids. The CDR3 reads CASSSGTGRSYGYTF. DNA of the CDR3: TGTGCCAGCAGTTCCGGGACAGGGAGGAGCTATGGCTACACCTTC.

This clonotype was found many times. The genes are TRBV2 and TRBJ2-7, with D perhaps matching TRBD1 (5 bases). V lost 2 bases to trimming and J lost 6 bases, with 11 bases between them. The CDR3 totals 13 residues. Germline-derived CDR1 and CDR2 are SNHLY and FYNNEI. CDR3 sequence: CASSEIGVGEQYF. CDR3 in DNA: TGTGCCAGCAGTGAAATAGGGGTAGGCGAGCAGTACTTC. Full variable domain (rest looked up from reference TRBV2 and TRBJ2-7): EPEVTQTPSHQVTQMGQEVILRCVPISNHLYFYWYRQILGQKVEFLVSFYNNEISEKSEIFDDQFSVERPDGSNFTLKIRSTKLEDSAMYFCASSEIGVGEQYFGPGTRLTVT.

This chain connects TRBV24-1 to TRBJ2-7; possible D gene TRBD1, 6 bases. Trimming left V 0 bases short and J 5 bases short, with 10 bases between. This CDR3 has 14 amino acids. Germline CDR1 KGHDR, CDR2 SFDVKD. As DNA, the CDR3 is TGTGCCACCAGTGATTTGGTTTCAGGGGACGAGCAGTACTTC. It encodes CATSDLVSGDEQYF.

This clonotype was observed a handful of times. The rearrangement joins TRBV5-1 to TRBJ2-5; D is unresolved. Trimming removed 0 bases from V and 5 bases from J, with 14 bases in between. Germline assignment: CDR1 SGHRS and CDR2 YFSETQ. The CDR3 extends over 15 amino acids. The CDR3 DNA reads TGCGCCAGCAGCTTGGAAGCCGGCGGTCGGGAGACCCAGTACTTC. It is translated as CASSLEAGGRETQYF.

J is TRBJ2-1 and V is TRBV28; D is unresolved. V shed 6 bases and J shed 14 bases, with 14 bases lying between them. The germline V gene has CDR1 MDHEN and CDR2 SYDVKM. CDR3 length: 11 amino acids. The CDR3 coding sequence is TGTGCCAGCAGCTCCCTTGCTAGAAAGTTCTTC. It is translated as CASSSLARKFF.

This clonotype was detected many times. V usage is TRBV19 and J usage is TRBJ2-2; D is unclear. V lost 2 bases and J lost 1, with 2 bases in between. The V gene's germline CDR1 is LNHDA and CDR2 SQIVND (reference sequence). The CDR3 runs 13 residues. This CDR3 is CASSILNTGELFF. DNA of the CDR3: TGTGCCAGTAGTATACTGAACACCGGGGAGCTGTTTTTT.

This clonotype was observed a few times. The CDR3 sequence: CASRPGQGLAFF. CDR3 DNA: TGTGCCAGCAGACCCGGACAGGGGCTAGCTTTCTTT. The chain is built from TRBV6-2 or TRBV6-3 and TRBJ1-1, with 9 bases matching TRBD1. Unmatched junction bases numbered 6, after V lost 6 bases and J lost 10 bases. This CDR3 is 12 amino acids long. CDR1 and CDR2 (germline): MNHEY, SVGEGT.

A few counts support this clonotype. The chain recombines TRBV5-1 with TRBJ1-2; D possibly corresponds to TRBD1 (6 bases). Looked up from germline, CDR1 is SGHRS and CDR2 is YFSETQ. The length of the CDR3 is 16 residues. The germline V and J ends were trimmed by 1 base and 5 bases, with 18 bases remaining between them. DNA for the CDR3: TGCGCCAGCAGCTTGAACCCGGACAGTGAGGGATATGGCTACACCTTC. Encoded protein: CASSLNPDSEGYGYTF. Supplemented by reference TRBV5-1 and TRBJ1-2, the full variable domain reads KAGVTQTPRYLIKTRGQQVTLSCSPISGHRSVSWYQQTPGQGLQFLFEYFSETQRNKGNFPGRFSGRQFSNSRSEMNVSTLELGDSALYLCASSLNPDSEGYGYTFGSGTRLTVV.

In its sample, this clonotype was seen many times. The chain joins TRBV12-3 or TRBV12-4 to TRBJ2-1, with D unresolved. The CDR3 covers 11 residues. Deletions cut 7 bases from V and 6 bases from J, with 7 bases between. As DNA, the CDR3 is TGTGCCAGCACCAAGGGCAATGAGCAGTTCTTC. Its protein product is CASTKGNEQFF.

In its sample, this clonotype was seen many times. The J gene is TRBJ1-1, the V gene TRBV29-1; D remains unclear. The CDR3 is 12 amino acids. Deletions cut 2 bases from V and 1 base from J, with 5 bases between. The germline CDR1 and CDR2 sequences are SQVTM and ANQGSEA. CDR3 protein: CSVEIQNTEAFF. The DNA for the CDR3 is TGCAGCGTTGAAATACAGAACACTGAAGCTTTCTTT.

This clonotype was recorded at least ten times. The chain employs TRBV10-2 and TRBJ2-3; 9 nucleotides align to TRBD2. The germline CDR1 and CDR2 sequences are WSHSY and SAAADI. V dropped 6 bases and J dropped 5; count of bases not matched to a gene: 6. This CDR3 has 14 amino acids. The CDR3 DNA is TGCGCCAGCAGGACTAGCGGCAAAGGAGATACGCAGTATTTT. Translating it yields CASRTSGKGDTQYF.

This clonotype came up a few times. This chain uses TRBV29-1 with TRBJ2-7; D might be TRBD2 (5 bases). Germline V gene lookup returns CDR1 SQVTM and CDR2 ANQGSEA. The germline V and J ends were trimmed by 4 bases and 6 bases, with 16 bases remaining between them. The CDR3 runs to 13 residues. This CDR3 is CSVATLSGFEQYF. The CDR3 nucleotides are TGCAGCGTTGCAACGCTATCGGGGTTCGAGCAGTACTTC.

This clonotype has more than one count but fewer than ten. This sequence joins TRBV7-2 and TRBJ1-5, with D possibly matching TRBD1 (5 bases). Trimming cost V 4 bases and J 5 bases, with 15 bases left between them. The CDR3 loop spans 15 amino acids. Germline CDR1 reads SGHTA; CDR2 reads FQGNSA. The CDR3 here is CASSYRHGADQPQHF. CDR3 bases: TGTGCCAGCAGCTACCGGCACGGGGCCGATCAGCCCCAGCATTTT.

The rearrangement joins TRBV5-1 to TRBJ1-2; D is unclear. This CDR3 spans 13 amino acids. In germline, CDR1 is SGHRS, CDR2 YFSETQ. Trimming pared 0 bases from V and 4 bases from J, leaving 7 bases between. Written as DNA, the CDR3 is TGCGCCAGCAGCTTGGCAGAGATCTATGGCTACACCTTC. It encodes CASSLAEIYGYTF.

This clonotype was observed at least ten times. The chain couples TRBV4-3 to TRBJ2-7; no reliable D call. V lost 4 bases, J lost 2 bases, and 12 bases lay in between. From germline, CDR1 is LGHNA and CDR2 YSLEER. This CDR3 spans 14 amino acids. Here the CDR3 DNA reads TGCGCCAGCAGCCCCCCCGAGCCTCCCTACGAGCAGTACTTC. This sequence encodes CASSPPEPPYEQYF.

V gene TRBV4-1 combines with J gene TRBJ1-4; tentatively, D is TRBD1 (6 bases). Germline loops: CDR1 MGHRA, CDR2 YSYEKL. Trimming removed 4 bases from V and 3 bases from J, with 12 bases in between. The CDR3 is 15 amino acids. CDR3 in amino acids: CASSLGQLPNEKLFF. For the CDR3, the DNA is TGCGCCAGCAGCCTCGGACAGCTACCTAATGAAAAACTGTTTTTT.

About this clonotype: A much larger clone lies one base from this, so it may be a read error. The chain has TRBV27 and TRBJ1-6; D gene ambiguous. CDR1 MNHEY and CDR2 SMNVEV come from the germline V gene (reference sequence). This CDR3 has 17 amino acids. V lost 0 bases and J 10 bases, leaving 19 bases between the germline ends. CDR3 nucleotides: TGTGCCAGCAGTTTATCGTCGACGCCAAGAGTAGGATCACCCCTCCACTTT. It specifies CASSLSSTPRVGSPLHF.

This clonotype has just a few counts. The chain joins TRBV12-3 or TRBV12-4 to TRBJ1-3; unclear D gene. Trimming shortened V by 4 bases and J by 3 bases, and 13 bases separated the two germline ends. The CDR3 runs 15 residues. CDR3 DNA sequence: TGTGCCAGCAGTTCCTATCGGGGAAATGGAAACACCATATATTTT. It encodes CASSSYRGNGNTIYF.

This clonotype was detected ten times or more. DNA of the CDR3: TGCGCCAGCAGCTTGGGGACCATAGCGGGAAAGGGCACAGATACGCAGTATTTT. Encoded protein: CASSLGTIAGKGTDTQYF. The gene calls are TRBV5-1 and TRBJ2-3; 8 bases match TRBD2. The V gene end was trimmed by 0 bases and the J gene end by 1 base; junction bases not matched to a gene: 10. CDR3 length: 18 residues. CDR1 is SGHRS, CDR2 YFSETQ, per germline.

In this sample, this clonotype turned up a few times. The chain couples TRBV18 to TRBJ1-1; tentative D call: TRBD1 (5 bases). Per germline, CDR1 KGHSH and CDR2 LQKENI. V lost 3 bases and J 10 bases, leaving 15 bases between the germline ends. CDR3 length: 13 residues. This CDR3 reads CASSPGDRRGAFF. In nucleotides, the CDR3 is TGTGCCAGCTCACCCGGGGACCGAAGAGGAGCTTTCTTT.

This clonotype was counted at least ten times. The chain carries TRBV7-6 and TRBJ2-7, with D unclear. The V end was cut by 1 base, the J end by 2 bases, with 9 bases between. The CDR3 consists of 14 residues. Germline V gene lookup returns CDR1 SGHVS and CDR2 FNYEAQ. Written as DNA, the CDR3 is TGTGCCAGCAGCTTAGATATAGGGCCCTACGAGCAGTACTTC. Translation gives CASSLDIGPYEQYF.

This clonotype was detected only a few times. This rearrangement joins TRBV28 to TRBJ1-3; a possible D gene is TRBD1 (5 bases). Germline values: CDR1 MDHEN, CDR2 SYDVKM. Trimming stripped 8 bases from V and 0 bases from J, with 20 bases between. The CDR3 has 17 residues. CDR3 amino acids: CASSFQAGPSSGNTIYF. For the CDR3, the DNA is TGTGCCAGCTCCTTTCAGGCAGGGCCCTCCTCTGGAAACACCATATATTTT.